This T cell receptor (beta chain) was captured in a study of cytomegalovirus exposure and HLA in healthy donors. Findings and limits, study-wide: More clonal expansion characterized HLA-associated TCR beta chains than equally common others in a later analysis. Reportedly, cytomegalovirus status was diagnosed with high sensitivity and specificity.

A note on this clone: Its cognate antigen is unknown.

The V gene lost 1 base and the J gene lost 1 base, with 9 bases spanning the gap. Per germline, CDR1 SGHTS and CDR2 YDEGEE. This CDR3 comprises 15 residues. 60 Vbeta and 13 Jbeta primers were used in PCR. Measured with immunoSEQ multiplex PCR; TCRdb has only the in-frame clones, and not every one. Of some 120,000 clones in the sample, 80% were seen once. The TCR originated in a male donor in good health and CMV-seronegative. The chain joins TRBV5-8 to TRBJ1-5; unclear D gene. Material: PBMCs. The CDR3 loop reads CASSLRSRSNQPQHF. CDR3 bases: TGTGCCAGCAGCTTGCGAAGTCGGAGCAATCAGCCCCAGCATTTT.